These 8 T cell receptor beta chains came from one sample sequenced in a study of cytomegalovirus exposure and HLA in healthy donors. PCR was performed using 60 Vbeta and 13 Jbeta primers. The assay was immunoSEQ multiplex PCR, and TCRdb's table has in-frame clones only and misses some. Here the sample spans about 62,000 clones, more than 80% being singletons. Sequencing used PBMCs. Receptors were obtained from a young woman in good health and CMV-seronegative.

The rearrangement uses TRBV9 and TRBJ2-7; 7 positions agree with TRBD2. The germline gives CDR1 SGDLS, CDR2 YYNGEE. CDR3 length: 16 residues. The V gene end was trimmed by 4 bases and the J gene end by 0 bases; junction bases not matched to a gene: 10. The DNA of the CDR3 is TGTGCCAGCAGCCGCCCCGGGGAGGGGATCTCCTACGAGCAGTACTTC. This encodes CASSRPGEGISYEQYF.

This clone was detected only a few times. Written as DNA, the CDR3 is TGTGCCAGCTCCCTTAACAGGGTTATGAGCGGCTACACCTTC. Translated: CASSLNRVMSGYTF. The chain combines TRBV18 with TRBJ1-2; a possible D gene is TRBD1 (6 bases). Germline-derived CDR1 and CDR2 are KGHSH and LQKENI. V was pared by 6 bases and J by 8 bases, with 19 bases between. The CDR3 totals 14 residues.

This clone was detected only a few times. The chain uses TRBV28 and TRBJ1-1; no reliable D call. Germline V CDR1 and CDR2: MDHEN, SYDVKM. The CDR3 consists of 16 residues. Trimming cost V 6 bases and J 0 bases, with 17 bases left between them. DNA for the CDR3: TGTGCCAGCAGCCAAGCGGACGGACGAATGAACACTGAAGCTTTCTTT. Its protein product is CASSQADGRMNTEAFF.

The chain recombines TRBV2 with TRBJ1-1; 10 nucleotides match TRBD1. The CDR3 is 15 amino acids. V lost 3 bases, J lost 6 bases, and 7 bases stayed unmatched. Germline CDR1 reads SNHLY; CDR2 reads FYNNEI. The CDR3 DNA reads TGTGCCAGCAGTGACGCGGACAGGGGGGGGCCTGAAGCTTTCTTT. As protein: CASSDADRGGPEAFF.

J is TRBJ2-5 and V is TRBV9, with TRBD2 as a possible D gene (6 bases). CDR1 is SGDLS and CDR2 is YYNGEE in the germline V gene. The CDR3 contains 16 residues. Trimming shortened V by 4 bases and J by 1 base, and 17 bases separated the two germline ends. This CDR3 is CASSTRKGLTQETQYF. For the CDR3, the DNA is TGTGCCAGCAGCACCCGTAAGGGACTGACCCAAGAGACCCAGTACTTC.

This clone showed up just once. V gene TRBV20-1 combines with J gene TRBJ2-7; D uncertain. The CDR3 contains 10 residues. V was shortened by 7 bases and J by 4 bases, with 8 bases between the two germline ends. The germline gives CDR1 DFQATT, CDR2 SNEGSKA (reference sequence). CDR3 nucleotide sequence: TGCAGTGTGGCACAATACGAGCAGTACTTC. Protein product: CSVAQYEQYF.

The chain is built from TRBV6-1 and TRBJ2-7; TRBD1 agrees at 8 bases. CDR1 is MNHNS, CDR2 SASEGT, per germline. The CDR3 has 14 residues. V shed 3 bases, J shed 2 bases, and the junction held 3 bases outside the gene matches. CDR3: CASSEEDRAYEQYF. DNA of the CDR3: TGTGCCAGCAGTGAGGAGGACAGGGCCTACGAGCAGTACTTC.

The chain carries TRBV6-5 and TRBJ2-7, with TRBD1 matching 11 bases. The V gene end was trimmed by 0 bases and the J gene end by 5 bases; junction bases not matched to a gene: 3. Germline CDR1 and CDR2: MNHEY and SVGAGI. This CDR3 is built from 15 residues. The CDR3 bases are TGTGCCAGCAGTTACTCGAGGGACAGGGGGGACGAGCAGTACTTC. This translates into CASSYSRDRGDEQYF.